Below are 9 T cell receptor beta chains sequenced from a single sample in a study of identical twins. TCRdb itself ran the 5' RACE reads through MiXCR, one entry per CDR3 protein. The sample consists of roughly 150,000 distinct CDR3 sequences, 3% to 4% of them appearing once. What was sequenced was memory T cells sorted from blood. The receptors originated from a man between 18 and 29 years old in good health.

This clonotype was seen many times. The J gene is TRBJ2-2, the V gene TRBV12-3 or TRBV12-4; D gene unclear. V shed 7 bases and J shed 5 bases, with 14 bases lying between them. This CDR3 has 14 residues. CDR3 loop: CASNGKGWTGELFF. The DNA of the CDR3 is TGTGCCAGCAATGGAAAGGGCTGGACCGGGGAGCTGTTTTTT.

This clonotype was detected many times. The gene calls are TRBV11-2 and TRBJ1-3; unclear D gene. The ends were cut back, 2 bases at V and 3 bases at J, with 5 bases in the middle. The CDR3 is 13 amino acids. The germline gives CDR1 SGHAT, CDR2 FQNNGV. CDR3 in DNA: TGTGCCAGCAGCTTAACTGATGGAAACACCATATATTTT. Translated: CASSLTDGNTIYF. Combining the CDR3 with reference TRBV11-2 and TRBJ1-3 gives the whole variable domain EAGVAQSPRYKIIEKRQSVAFWCNPISGHATLYWYQQILGQGPKLLIQFQNNGVVDDSQLPKDRFSAERLKGVDSTLKIQPAKLEDSAVYLCASSLTDGNTIYFGEGSWLTVV.

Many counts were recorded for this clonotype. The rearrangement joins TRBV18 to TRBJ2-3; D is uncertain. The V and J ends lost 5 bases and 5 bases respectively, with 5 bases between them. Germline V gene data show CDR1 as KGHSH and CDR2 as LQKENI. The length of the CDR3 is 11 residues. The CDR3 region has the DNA TGTGCCAGCTCAGATGTAGATACGCAGTATTTT. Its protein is CASSDVDTQYF.

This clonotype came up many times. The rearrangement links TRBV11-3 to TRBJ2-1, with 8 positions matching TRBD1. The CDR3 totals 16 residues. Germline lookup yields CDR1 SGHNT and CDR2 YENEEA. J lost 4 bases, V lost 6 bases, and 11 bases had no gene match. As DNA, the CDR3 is TGTGCCAGCAGTTCGAGGGCAGGGGGCTTTTACAATGAGCAGTTCTTC. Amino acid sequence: CASSSRAGGFYNEQFF.

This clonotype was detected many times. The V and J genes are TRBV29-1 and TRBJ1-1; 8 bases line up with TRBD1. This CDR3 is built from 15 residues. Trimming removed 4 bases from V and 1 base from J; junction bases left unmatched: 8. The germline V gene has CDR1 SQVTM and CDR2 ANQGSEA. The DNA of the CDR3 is TGCAGCGTTGGGGCGGACAGGGAGGGGAACACTGAAGCTTTCTTT. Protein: CSVGADREGNTEAFF.

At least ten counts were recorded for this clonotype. This chain's CDR3 is CSVEGGMETQYF. CDR3 coding DNA: TGCAGCGTTGAGGGGGGGATGGAGACCCAGTACTTC. The V and J genes are TRBV29-1 and TRBJ2-5, with 7 bases matching TRBD2. CDR3 size: 12 residues. J was trimmed by 5 bases and V by 3 bases; bases with no gene match: 3. Per germline, CDR1 SQVTM and CDR2 ANQGSEA.

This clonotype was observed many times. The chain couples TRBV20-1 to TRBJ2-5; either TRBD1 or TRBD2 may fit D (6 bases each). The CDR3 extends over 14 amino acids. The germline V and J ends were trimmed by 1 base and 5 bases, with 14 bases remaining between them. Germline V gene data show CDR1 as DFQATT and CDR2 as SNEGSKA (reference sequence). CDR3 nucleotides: TGCAGTGCTAGAGGGGGGGCCTGGGGCGAGACCCAGTACTTC. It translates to CSARGGAWGETQYF.

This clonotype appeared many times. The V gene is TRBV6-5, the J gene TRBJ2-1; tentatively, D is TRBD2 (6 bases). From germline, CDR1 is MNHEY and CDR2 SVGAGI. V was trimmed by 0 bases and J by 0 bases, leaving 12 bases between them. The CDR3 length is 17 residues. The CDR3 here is CASSYSRAGSSYNEQFF. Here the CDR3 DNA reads TGTGCCAGCAGTTACTCTCGGGCGGGGAGCTCCTACAATGAGCAGTTCTTC.

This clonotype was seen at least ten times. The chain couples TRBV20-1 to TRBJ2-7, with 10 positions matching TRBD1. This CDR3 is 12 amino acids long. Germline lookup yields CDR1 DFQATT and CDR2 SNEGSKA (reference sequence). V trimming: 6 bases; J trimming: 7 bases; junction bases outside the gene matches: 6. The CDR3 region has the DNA TGCAGTGCCACCGACAGGGGGCAGGAGCAGTACTTC. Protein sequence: CSATDRGQEQYF.